These 30 T cell receptor beta chains were all obtained from the same sample, sequenced in a study of identifying expanded T cells in peripheral blood. The method was immunoSEQ multiplex PCR; TCRdb's version includes in-frame clones alone and lacks a portion of them. The sample lists approximately 94,000 clones, over 75% occurring once. Sequences were obtained from blood. The source is a person aged 18 to 70 in good health.

CDR3 coding DNA: TGCGCCAGCAGCCAAACACGGACAGCGGGCGGGGAGCTGTTTTTT. It translates to CASSQTRTAGGELFF. The chain recombines TRBV4-3 with TRBJ2-2; D tentatively fits TRBD1 or TRBD2 (6 bases each). CDR1 and CDR2 from the germline V gene are LGHNA and YSLEER. This CDR3 contains 15 residues. Trimming removed 2 bases at V and 7 bases at J, with 14 bases between.

Remarks on this clone: This sample also contains other DNA sequences that code for the same CDR3. The rearrangement joins TRBV2 to TRBJ1-1; D is ambiguous. Per the germline V gene, CDR1 is SNHLY and CDR2 is FYNNEI. The CDR3 covers 13 residues. Trimming removed 5 bases at V and 0 bases at J, with 7 bases between. CDR3 protein: CASSRDLNTEAFF. The CDR3 DNA follows: TGTGCCAGCAGTCGGGATCTGAACACTGAAGCTTTCTTT.

V and J are TRBV7-2 and TRBJ2-2; D gene uncertain. The CDR3 is 14 amino acids. V was cut by 6 bases and J by 0 bases, with 8 bases left in between. CDR1 SGHTA and CDR2 FQGNSA come from the germline V gene. The DNA of the CDR3 is TGTGCCAGCAGTTACAGCTCGAACACCGGGGAGCTGTTTTTT. It encodes CASSYSSNTGELFF.

As DNA, the CDR3 is TGTGCCAGCAGTGGTTCAGACCGGGACAGGAGATATCAGGGCACCATATATTTT. This codes for CASSGSDRDRRYQGTIYF. The rearrangement joins TRBV25-1 to TRBJ1-3; 8 positions agree with TRBD1. CDR1 is MGHDK and CDR2 is SYGVNS in the germline V gene. This CDR3 spans 18 amino acids. V lost 4 bases to trimming and J lost 9 bases; unmatched junction nucleotides: 20.

J is TRBJ2-3 and V is TRBV30; 10 bases map to TRBD2. V gave up 0 bases and J gave up 2 bases; unmatched junction bases: 8. This CDR3 contains 17 residues. The germline CDR1 and CDR2 sequences are GTSNPN and SVGIG (reference sequence). The CDR3 loop reads CAWSVYSGGTPTDTQYF. DNA for the CDR3: TGTGCCTGGAGTGTTTATAGCGGGGGGACTCCCACAGATACGCAGTATTTT.

DNA for the CDR3: TGTGCCAGCAGTTACACAGGGAAGGACACTGAAGCTTTCTTT. It yields the protein CASSYTGKDTEAFF. The J gene is TRBJ1-1, the V gene TRBV6-5, with D possibly being TRBD1 (6 bases). The CDR3 is 14 amino acids. Trimming shortened V by 2 bases and J by 3 bases, and 10 bases separated the two germline ends. Germline V gene lookup returns CDR1 MNHEY and CDR2 SVGAGI.

The CDR3 sequence is CASSMQATSSYEQYF. CDR3 nucleotide sequence: TGTGCCAGTAGTATGCAGGCCACCTCTTCCTACGAGCAGTACTTC. This chain links TRBV19 with TRBJ2-7; D unresolved. CDR3 length: 15 residues. Germline CDR1 reads LNHDA; CDR2 reads SQIVND (reference sequence). Trimming shortened V by 3 bases and J by 1 base, and 13 bases separated the two germline ends.

The gene calls are TRBV18 and TRBJ2-3; perhaps D is TRBD1 or TRBD2 (5 bases each). Germline CDR1 and CDR2: KGHSH and LQKENI. The length of the CDR3 is 17 residues. Trimming took 4 bases from V and 4 from J, leaving 21 bases between them. CDR3 amino acids: CASSLSRVGAGADTQYF. Here the CDR3 DNA reads TGTGCCAGCTCACTATCTCGGGTCGGGGCCGGGGCAGATACGCAGTATTTT.

V gene TRBV5-1 combines with J gene TRBJ2-2, with 9 bases aligning to TRBD2. Trimming removed 7 bases from V and 4 bases from J; junction bases left unmatched: 2. CDR1 is SGHRS and CDR2 is YFSETQ in the germline V gene. The CDR3 spans 13 residues. CDR3 bases: TGCGCCAGCGGGCGGGAGGGCACCGGGGAGCTGTTTTTT. Encoded protein: CASGREGTGELFF.

DNA for the CDR3: TGCAGCGTTGAATTTCTAGTCGGGTGGCGCACTGAAGCTTTCTTT. Translated, it gives CSVEFLVGWRTEAFF. The chain carries TRBV29-1 and TRBJ1-1; D is ambiguous. V shed 2 bases and J shed 4 bases, with 17 bases lying between them. The germline CDR1 and CDR2 sequences are SQVTM and ANQGSEA. The length of the CDR3 is 15 residues.

This chain uses TRBV10-3 with TRBJ2-1, with a possible D match to TRBD2 (6 bases). V gave up 7 bases and J gave up 3 bases, with 13 bases separating them. Germline V gene sequence: CDR1 ENHRY, CDR2 SYGVKD. The CDR3 is made up of 14 amino acids. The CDR3 loop is CAINRDFDYNEQFF. The CDR3 DNA reads as TGTGCCATCAACCGGGACTTCGACTACAATGAGCAGTTCTTC.

The CDR3 region has the DNA TGTGCCAGCACTGGCGGGAGTTTTTACAATGAGCAGTTCTTC. Amino acid sequence: CASTGGSFYNEQFF. V usage is TRBV2 and J usage is TRBJ2-1; TRBD2 agrees at 7 bases. The germline CDR1 and CDR2 sequences are SNHLY and FYNNEI. CDR3 size: 14 residues. V was clipped by 7 bases and J by 4 bases; unmatched bases: 7.

V gene TRBV9 combines with J gene TRBJ1-2; D unclear. CDR1 and CDR2 (germline): SGDLS, YYNGEE. CDR3 length: 13 amino acids. Deletions cut 3 bases from V and 1 base from J, with 7 bases between. CDR3 sequence reads: CASSAGFNYGYTF. CDR3 nucleotides: TGTGCCAGCAGCGCGGGCTTTAACTATGGCTACACCTTC.

The genes are TRBV18 and TRBJ2-6; D ambiguous. V lost 6 bases and J 1 base, leaving 16 bases between the germline ends. The CDR3 consists of 17 residues. From germline, CDR1 is KGHSH and CDR2 LQKENI. The DNA of the CDR3 is TGTGCCAGCTCCTGGACCACCCTAAGTTCTGGGGCCAACGTCCTGACTTTC. It yields the protein CASSWTTLSSGANVLTF.

The V and J genes are TRBV5-1 and TRBJ1-1; D perhaps matches TRBD1 (5 bases). Per germline, CDR1 SGHRS and CDR2 YFSETQ. The CDR3 spans 18 residues. Trimming shortened V by 4 bases and J by 0 bases, and 22 bases separated the two germline ends. CDR3 sequence: CASSPPGLRLSLNTEAFF. Here the CDR3 DNA reads TGCGCCAGCAGCCCCCCGGGACTGCGACTGAGCCTGAACACTGAAGCTTTCTTT. Full variable domain (outside the CDR3, taken from reference TRBV5-1 and TRBJ1-1): KAGVTQTPRYLIKTRGQQVTLSCSPISGHRSVSWYQQTPGQGLQFLFEYFSETQRNKGNFPGRFSGRQFSNSRSEMNVSTLELGDSALYLCASSPPGLRLSLNTEAFFGQGTRLTVV.

The chain employs TRBV7-2 and TRBJ2-3, with D possibly matching TRBD1 (5 bases). The germline CDR1 and CDR2 sequences are SGHTA and FQGNSA. V was clipped by 5 bases and J by 2 bases, with 11 bases between them. CDR3 length equals 14 residues. The CDR3 coding sequence is TGTGCCAGCAGCACGAGACAGTCCACAGATACGCAGTATTTT. It codes for CASSTRQSTDTQYF.

J is TRBJ1-3 and V is TRBV5-8; D ambiguous. Per the germline V gene, CDR1 is SGHTS and CDR2 is YDEGEE. The CDR3 has 15 amino acids. V was cut by 0 bases and J by 8 bases, with 15 bases left in between. The DNA for the CDR3 is TGTGCCAGCAGCTTGGAAGGCAGCGTGGGATACACCATATATTTT. Residues: CASSLEGSVGYTIYF. The full variable domain, with the rest looked up from reference TRBV5-8 and TRBJ1-3, is EAGVTQSPTHLIKTRGQQATLRCSPISGHTSVYWYQQALGLGLQFLLWYDEGEERNRGNFPPRFSGRQFPNYSSELNVNALELEDSALYLCASSLEGSVGYTIYFGEGSWLTVV.

The gene calls are TRBV9 and TRBJ1-1; no clear D. CDR3 size: 13 residues. The V end lost 0 bases, the J end lost 0 bases, and 3 bases lay between the germline ends. Germline V gene lookup returns CDR1 SGDLS and CDR2 YYNGEE. The CDR3, as DNA: TGTGCCAGCAGCGTAGACCTGAACACTGAAGCTTTCTTT. Protein sequence: CASSVDLNTEAFF.

V usage is TRBV30 and J usage is TRBJ2-7; D remains ambiguous. There are 13 residues in the CDR3. Germline V CDR1 and CDR2: GTSNPN, SVGIG (reference sequence). The germline V and J ends were trimmed by 3 bases and 0 bases, with 9 bases remaining between them. CDR3 residues: CAWRVNCSYEQYF. CDR3 sequence (DNA): TGTGCCTGGAGAGTTAACTGCTCCTACGAGCAGTACTTC.

The table lists this clone with a few counts. The chain combines TRBV27 with TRBJ2-7; the D gene is possibly TRBD1 (6 bases). This CDR3 is built from 14 residues. The germline V and J ends were trimmed by 6 bases and 3 bases, with 15 bases remaining between them. Germline V gene data show CDR1 as MNHEY and CDR2 as SMNVEV (reference sequence). CDR3 in amino acids: CASRLSQGYYEQYF. CDR3 DNA sequence: TGTGCCAGCAGACTGAGCCAGGGGTACTACGAGCAGTACTTC.

In its sample, this clone was seen a few times. The chain couples TRBV5-1 to TRBJ2-7, with D uncertain. The CDR3 length is 15 residues. V was pared by 1 base and J by 4 bases, with 15 bases between. Germline CDR1 SGHRS, CDR2 YFSETQ. The CDR3 nucleotides are TGCGCCAGCAGCTTGAAGGCTACCCGCGAGTACGAGCAGTACTTC. This sequence encodes CASSLKATREYEQYF.

This clone occurred once. The chain couples TRBV11-1 to TRBJ2-7; TRBD1 matches 7 bases. The CDR3 totals 18 residues. Germline CDR1 and CDR2: SGHAT and FQDESV (reference sequence). V lost 5 bases, J lost 4 bases, and 20 bases stayed unmatched. The CDR3 sequence is CASSVVDRALRLFYEQYF. Here the CDR3 DNA reads TGTGCCAGCAGCGTTGTCGACAGGGCCCTTCGACTATTTTACGAGCAGTACTTC.

CDR3 sequence: CASSLMTGTTDTQYF. The CDR3 nucleotides read TGCGCCAGCAGCTTGATGACAGGGACTACAGATACGCAGTATTTT. V usage is TRBV5-1 and J usage is TRBJ2-3; the D gene is possibly TRBD1 (7 bases). Trimming pared 1 base from V and 3 bases from J, leaving 12 bases between. CDR1 and CDR2 (germline): SGHRS, YFSETQ. The CDR3 totals 15 residues.

CDR3 protein: CASRPTGGAYNEQFF. The CDR3 nucleotides read TGTGCCAGCAGGCCAACAGGGGGGGCCTACAATGAGCAGTTCTTC. V is TRBV2 and J is TRBJ2-1; TRBD1 is a possible D gene (8 bases). Germline V CDR1 and CDR2: SNHLY, FYNNEI. There are 15 residues in the CDR3. Trimming removed 6 bases at V and 2 bases at J, with 14 bases between.

The chain combines TRBV29-1 with TRBJ1-2; D unresolved. This CDR3 contains 12 residues. Germline V gene data show CDR1 as SQVTM and CDR2 as ANQGSEA. Trimming left V 1 base short and J 8 bases short, with 11 bases between. DNA of the CDR3: TGCAGCGTTGAAGTCAGGACCTCCGGCTACACCTTC. As protein: CSVEVRTSGYTF.

The V call is TRBV4-1, the J call TRBJ1-2; D is perhaps TRBD1 (6 bases). With 5 bases removed from V and 6 bases from J, the gap between germline ends came to 13 bases. The germline CDR1 and CDR2 sequences are MGHRA and YSYEKL. This CDR3 region has 13 residues. The DNA of the CDR3 is TGCGCCAGCAGCGTTCAGGGGCTGGATGGCTACACCTTC. It encodes CASSVQGLDGYTF.

This chain's CDR3 is CASSLGGSLSGELFF. In nucleotides, the CDR3 is TGTGCCAGCAGCTTAGGTGGCAGCTTATCCGGGGAGCTGTTTTTT. The chain is built from TRBV11-3 and TRBJ2-2; no reliable D call. The V gene's germline CDR1 is SGHNT and CDR2 YENEEA. CDR3 size: 15 residues. V lost 1 base to trimming and J lost 6 bases, with 12 bases between them.

The gene calls are TRBV5-1 and TRBJ2-1, with a possible D match to TRBD2 (5 bases). V gave up 6 bases and J gave up 8 bases, with 24 bases separating them. In germline, CDR1 is SGHRS, CDR2 YFSETQ. The CDR3 is 16 amino acids. CDR3 in DNA: TGCGCCAGCATCAAAATCGTCACTAGGGTAGTTGATGAGCAGTTCTTC. Protein: CASIKIVTRVVDEQFF.

The chain employs TRBV6-5 and TRBJ1-1; weak D call: TRBD1 (5 bases). This CDR3 region has 14 residues. V was clipped by 5 bases and J by 1 base, with 11 bases between them. Per the germline V gene, CDR1 is MNHEY and CDR2 is SVGAGI. CDR3 sequence: CASSTGVGNTEAFF. Written as DNA, the CDR3 is TGTGCCAGCAGTACGGGGGTAGGGAACACTGAAGCTTTCTTT.

The V and J genes are TRBV6-5 and TRBJ2-1, with TRBD2 as a possible D gene (5 bases). Trimming left V 0 bases short and J 8 bases short, with 8 bases between. Germline CDR1 MNHEY, CDR2 SVGAGI. The CDR3 totals 13 residues. The CDR3 protein is CASSYSSSYEQFF. In DNA, the CDR3 is TGTGCCAGCAGTTACTCATCTAGCTATGAGCAGTTCTTC.